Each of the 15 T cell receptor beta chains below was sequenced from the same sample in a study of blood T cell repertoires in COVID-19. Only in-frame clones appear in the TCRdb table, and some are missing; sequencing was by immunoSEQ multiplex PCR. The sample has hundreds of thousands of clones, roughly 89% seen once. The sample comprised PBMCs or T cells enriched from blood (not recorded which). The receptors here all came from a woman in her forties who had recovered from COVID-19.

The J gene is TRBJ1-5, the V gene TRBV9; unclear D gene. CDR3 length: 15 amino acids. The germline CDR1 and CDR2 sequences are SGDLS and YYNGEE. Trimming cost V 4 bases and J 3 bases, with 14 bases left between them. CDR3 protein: CASSPSVGYNQPQHF. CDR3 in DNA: TGTGCCAGCAGCCCTAGCGTGGGGTACAATCAGCCCCAGCATTTT.

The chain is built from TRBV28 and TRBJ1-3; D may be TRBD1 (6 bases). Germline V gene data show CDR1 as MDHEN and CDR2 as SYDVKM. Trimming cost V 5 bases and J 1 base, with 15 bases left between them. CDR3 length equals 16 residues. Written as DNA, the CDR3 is TGTGCCAGCAGTCCAGGGACACTCGTATCTGGAAACACCATATATTTT. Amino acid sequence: CASSPGTLVSGNTIYF.

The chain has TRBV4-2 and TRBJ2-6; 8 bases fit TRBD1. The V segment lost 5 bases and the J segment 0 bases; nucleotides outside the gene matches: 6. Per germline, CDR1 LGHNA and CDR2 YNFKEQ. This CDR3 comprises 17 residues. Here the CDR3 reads CASSKGQGFSGANVLTF. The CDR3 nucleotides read TGTGCCAGCAGCAAAGGACAGGGATTCTCTGGGGCCAACGTCCTGACTTTC.

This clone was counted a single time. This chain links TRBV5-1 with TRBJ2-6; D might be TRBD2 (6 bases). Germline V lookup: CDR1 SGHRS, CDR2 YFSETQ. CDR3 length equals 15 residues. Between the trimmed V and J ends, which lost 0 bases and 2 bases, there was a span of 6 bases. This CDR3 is CASSLVAAGANVLTF. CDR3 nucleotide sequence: TGCGCCAGCAGCTTGGTAGCGGCTGGGGCCAACGTCCTGACTTTC.

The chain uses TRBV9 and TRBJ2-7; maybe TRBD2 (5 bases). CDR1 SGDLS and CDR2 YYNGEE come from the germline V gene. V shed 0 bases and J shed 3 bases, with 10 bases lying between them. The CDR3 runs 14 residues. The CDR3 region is CASSVEVANYEQYF. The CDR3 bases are TGTGCCAGCAGCGTAGAAGTAGCGAACTACGAGCAGTACTTC.

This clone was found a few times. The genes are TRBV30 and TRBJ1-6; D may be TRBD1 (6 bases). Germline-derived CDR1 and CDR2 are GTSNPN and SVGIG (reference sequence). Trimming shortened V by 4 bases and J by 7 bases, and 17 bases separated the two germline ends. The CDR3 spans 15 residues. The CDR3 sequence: CAWNRPGAPNSPLHF. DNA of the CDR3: TGTGCCTGGAACCGACCAGGGGCCCCCAATTCACCCCTCCACTTT.

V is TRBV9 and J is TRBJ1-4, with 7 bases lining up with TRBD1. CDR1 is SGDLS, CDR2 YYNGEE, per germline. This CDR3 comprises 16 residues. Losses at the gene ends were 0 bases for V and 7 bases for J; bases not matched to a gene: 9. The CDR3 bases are TGTGCCAGCAGCGTAGAGGGGACAGTTAGGGGTGAAAAACTGTTTTTT. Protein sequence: CASSVEGTVRGEKLFF.

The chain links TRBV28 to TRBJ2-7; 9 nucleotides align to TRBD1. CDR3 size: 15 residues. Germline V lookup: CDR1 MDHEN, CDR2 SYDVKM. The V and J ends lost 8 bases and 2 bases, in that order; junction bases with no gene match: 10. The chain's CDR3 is CASFSRTGAPYEQYF. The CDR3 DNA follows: TGTGCCAGCTTTTCGAGGACAGGGGCCCCCTACGAGCAGTACTTC. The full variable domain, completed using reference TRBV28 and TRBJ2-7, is DVKVTQSSRYLVKRTGEKVFLECVQDMDHENMFWYRQDPGLGLRLIYFSYDVKMKEKGDIPEGYSVSREKKERFSLILESASTNQTSMYLCASFSRTGAPYEQYFGPGTRLTVT.

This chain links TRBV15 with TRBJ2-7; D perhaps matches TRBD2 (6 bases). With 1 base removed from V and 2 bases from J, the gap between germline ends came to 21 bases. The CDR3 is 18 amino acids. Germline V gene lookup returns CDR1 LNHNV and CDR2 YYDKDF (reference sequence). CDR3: CATSRGGVSGKFPYEQYF. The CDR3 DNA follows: TGTGCCACCAGCAGAGGGGGGGTTTCAGGGAAGTTCCCCTACGAGCAGTACTTC. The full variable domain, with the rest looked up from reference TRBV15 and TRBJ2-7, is DAMVIQNPRYQVTQFGKPVTLSCSQTLNHNVMYWYQQKSSQAPKLLFHYYDKDFNNEADTPDNFQSRRPNTSFCFLDIRSPGLGDTAMYLCATSRGGVSGKFPYEQYFGPGTRLTVT.

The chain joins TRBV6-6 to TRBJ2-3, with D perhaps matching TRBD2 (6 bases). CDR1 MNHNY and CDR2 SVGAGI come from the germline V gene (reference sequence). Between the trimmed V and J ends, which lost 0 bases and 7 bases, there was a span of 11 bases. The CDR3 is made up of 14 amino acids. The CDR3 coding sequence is TGTGCCAGCAGTTACTCCCAGACTAGTAATACGCAGTATTTT. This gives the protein CASSYSQTSNTQYF.

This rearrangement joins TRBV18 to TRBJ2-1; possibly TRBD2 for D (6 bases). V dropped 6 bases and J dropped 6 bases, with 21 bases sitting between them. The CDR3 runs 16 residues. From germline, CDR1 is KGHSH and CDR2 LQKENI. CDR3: CASSPEGSGTPNEQFF. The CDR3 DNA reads TGTGCCAGCTCCCCGGAGGGTAGCGGAACCCCCAATGAGCAGTTCTTC. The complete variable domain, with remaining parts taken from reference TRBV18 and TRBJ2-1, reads NAGVMQNPRHLVRRRGQEARLRCSPMKGHSHVYWYRQLPEEGLKFMVYLQKENIIDESGMPKERFSAEFPKEGPSILRIQQVVRGDSAAYFCASSPEGSGTPNEQFFGPGTRLTVL.

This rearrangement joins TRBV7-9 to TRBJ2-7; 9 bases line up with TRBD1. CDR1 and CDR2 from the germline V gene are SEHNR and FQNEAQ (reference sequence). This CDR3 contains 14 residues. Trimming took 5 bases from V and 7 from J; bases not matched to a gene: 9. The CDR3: CASSLRQGEREQYF. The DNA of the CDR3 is TGTGCCAGCAGCCTCCGACAGGGGGAAAGAGAGCAGTACTTC.

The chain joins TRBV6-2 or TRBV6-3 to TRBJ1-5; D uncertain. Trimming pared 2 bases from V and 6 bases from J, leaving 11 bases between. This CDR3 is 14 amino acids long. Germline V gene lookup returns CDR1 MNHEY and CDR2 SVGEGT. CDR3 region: CASSYASVSQPQHF. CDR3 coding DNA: TGTGCCAGCAGTTACGCTAGCGTAAGTCAGCCCCAGCATTTT.

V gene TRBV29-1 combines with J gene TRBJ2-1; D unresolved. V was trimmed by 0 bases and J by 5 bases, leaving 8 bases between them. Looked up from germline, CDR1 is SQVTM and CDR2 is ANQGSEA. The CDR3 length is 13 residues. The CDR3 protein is CSVEDARHNEQFF. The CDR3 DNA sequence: TGCAGCGTTGAAGATGCTAGACACAATGAGCAGTTCTTC.

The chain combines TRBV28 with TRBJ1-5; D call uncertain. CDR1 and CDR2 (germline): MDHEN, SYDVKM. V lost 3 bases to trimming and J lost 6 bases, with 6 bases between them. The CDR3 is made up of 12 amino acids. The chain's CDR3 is CASSFSVQPQHF. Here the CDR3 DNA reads TGTGCCAGCAGTTTCTCGGTTCAGCCCCAGCATTTT.